This T cell receptor beta chain was recovered during a study of blood T cell repertoires in COVID-19. Study overall: T cells, B-cell-depleted T cells, or PBMCs supplied cDNA or gDNA.

Assay: immunoSEQ multiplex PCR; the TCRdb copy retains only in-frame clones and omits some. The sample has about 220,000 clones, 80% seen once. J was trimmed by 1 base and V by 7 bases; bases with no gene match: 3. The CDR3 spans 13 residues. The germline gives CDR1 MNHEY, CDR2 SMNVEV (reference sequence). The rearrangement links TRBV27 to TRBJ1-1; 7 nucleotides match TRBD1. The sample taken for sequencing was peripheral blood. The receptor was isolated from a human donor in a cohort sampled during active COVID-19. CDR3: CASTRGKNTEAFF. As DNA, the CDR3 is TGTGCCAGCACCAGGGGGAAGAACACTGAAGCTTTCTTT.